The 17 T cell receptor beta chains given below trace back to one sample, sequenced in a study of blood T cell repertoires in COVID-19. Method: immunoSEQ multiplex PCR; TCRdb's copy keeps in-frame clones and lacks some. The sample consists of about 240,000 clones, approximately 80% of them appearing once. Sequenced material: peripheral blood. These receptors all stem from a woman aged 80 or older with acute or convalescent COVID-19.

This clone was observed once. V usage is TRBV6-6 and J usage is TRBJ2-1; D is possibly TRBD1 (5 bases). The germline CDR1 and CDR2 sequences are MNHNY and SVGAGI (reference sequence). The CDR3 covers 15 residues. V gave up 8 bases and J gave up 4 bases, with 18 bases separating them. CDR3 sequence: CASSKLDTYYNEQFF. The CDR3 region has the DNA TGTGCCAGCTCGAAACTGGACACCTATTACAATGAGCAGTTCTTC.

The gene calls are TRBV6-5 and TRBJ1-5; 10 positions agree with TRBD1. CDR1 and CDR2 (germline): MNHEY, SVGAGI. The length of the CDR3 is 15 residues. Unmatched junction bases numbered 5, after V lost 6 bases and J lost 3 bases. In DNA, the CDR3 is TGTGCCAGCAGAGATGGGACAGGGGACAATCAGCCCCAGCATTTT. Translating it yields CASRDGTGDNQPQHF.

This clone was seen only once. CDR3 sequence: CASSRSGTDGNTIYF. Here the CDR3 DNA reads TGTGCCAGCAGCCGATCCGGGACAGATGGAAACACCATATATTTT. The chain has TRBV11-2 and TRBJ1-3; 7 bases align to TRBD1. This CDR3 has 15 amino acids. The junction had 7 bases not matched to a gene; V was cut back by 5 bases and J by 3 bases. CDR1 and CDR2 (germline): SGHAT, FQNNGV.

The rearrangement uses TRBV5-1 and TRBJ1-1; D ambiguous. The length of the CDR3 is 13 residues. Deletions cut 0 bases from V and 3 bases from J, with 6 bases between. CDR1 is SGHRS, CDR2 YFSETQ, per germline. Here the CDR3 reads CASSLELHTEAFF. The CDR3 DNA is TGCGCCAGCAGCTTGGAGCTCCACACTGAAGCTTTCTTT.

The J gene is TRBJ1-2, the V gene TRBV28, with 8 bases matching TRBD1. The CDR3 extends over 16 amino acids. With 4 bases clipped from V and 0 bases from J, the junction kept 7 bases outside the gene matches. Germline V gives CDR1 MDHEN, CDR2 SYDVKM. The CDR3 spells CASSSTGAPTNYGYTF. Here the CDR3 DNA reads TGTGCCAGCAGTTCGACAGGGGCCCCAACTAACTATGGCTACACCTTC.

The genes are TRBV19 and TRBJ1-4, with 10 nucleotides matching TRBD1. Germline values: CDR1 LNHDA, CDR2 SQIVND (reference sequence). V shed 4 bases and J 7 bases; nucleotides not matched to a gene: 15. CDR3 length: 18 residues. In DNA, the CDR3 is TGTGCCAGTAGTACGGGGCCGGGACAGGGGATGGGGACTGAAAAACTGTTTTTT. This translates into CASSTGPGQGMGTEKLFF.

The rearrangement joins TRBV30 to TRBJ1-4; D may be TRBD1 (5 bases). Trimming took off 2 bases at V and 1 base at J, with 11 bases between the two ends. Looked up from germline, CDR1 is GTSNPN and CDR2 is SVGIG (reference sequence). This CDR3 contains 15 residues. CDR3 in amino acids: CAWSSRGGTNEKLFF. DNA of the CDR3: TGTGCCTGGAGTTCCCGGGGGGGAACTAATGAAAAACTGTTTTTT.

The chain carries TRBV3-1 (or the pseudogene TRBV3-2) and TRBJ2-6; 8 nucleotides agree with TRBD1. The ends lost 4 bases at V and 4 bases at J; junction bases unmatched: 12. The CDR3 runs to 18 residues. Germline V gene lookup returns CDR1 LGHDT and CDR2 YNNKEL (reference sequence). CDR3 coding DNA: TGTGCCAGCAGCCCGGACCGGACAGGGAGTCCCGGGGCCAACGTCCTGACTTTC. Protein product: CASSPDRTGSPGANVLTF.

The chain couples TRBV6-2 or TRBV6-3 to TRBJ1-5; tentative D call: TRBD1 (5 bases). The CDR3 is 16 amino acids. The germline gives CDR1 MNHEY, CDR2 SVGEGT. Trimming cost V 1 base and J 1 base, with 11 bases left between them. The CDR3 nucleotides are TGTGCCAGCAGTTACTTTCCACCAGGGAGCAATCAGCCCCAGCATTTT. Amino acid sequence: CASSYFPPGSNQPQHF.

The chain links TRBV28 to TRBJ2-7; tentative D call: TRBD1 (5 bases). V lost 6 bases and J 2 bases, leaving 14 bases between the germline ends. This CDR3 has 14 residues. Germline CDR1 reads MDHEN; CDR2 reads SYDVKM. The CDR3 DNA reads as TGTGCCAGCAGACAGGTAGGGGCACCCTACGAGCAGTACTTC. It encodes CASRQVGAPYEQYF.

The sample holds one count of this clone. This sequence joins TRBV28 and TRBJ2-5; TRBD2 might be the D (5 bases). This CDR3 has 14 amino acids. Germline V CDR1 and CDR2: MDHEN, SYDVKM. The V end lost 5 bases, the J end lost 5 bases, and 15 bases lay between the germline ends. DNA of the CDR3: TGTGCCAGCAGTACCAGGTCGGGGAAGGAGACCCAGTACTTC. It specifies CASSTRSGKETQYF.

This rearrangement joins TRBV20-1 to TRBJ1-5; D is possibly TRBD1 (6 bases). Between the trimmed V and J ends, which lost 3 bases and 0 bases, there was a span of 15 bases. CDR3 length: 16 residues. Germline V gene sequence: CDR1 DFQATT, CDR2 SNEGSKA (reference sequence). CDR3 nucleotides: TGCAGTGCTAGTGACCCGGGGGGCGGTAGCAATCAGCCCCAGCATTTT. This gives the protein CSASDPGGGSNQPQHF.

The chain carries TRBV28 and TRBJ1-3; TRBD1 is a possible D gene (5 bases). V lost 6 bases and J lost 3, with 15 bases in between. The germline gives CDR1 MDHEN, CDR2 SYDVKM. This CDR3 has 15 amino acids. The CDR3: CASSLLGPGGNTIYF. The CDR3 region has the DNA TGTGCCAGCAGCCTTCTGGGGCCGGGTGGAAACACCATATATTTT.

The V gene is TRBV7-9, the J gene TRBJ1-3, with D maybe TRBD1 (6 bases). Per germline, CDR1 SEHNR and CDR2 FQNEAQ (reference sequence). V lost 2 bases and J 3 bases, leaving 11 bases between the germline ends. This CDR3 is 15 amino acids long. This chain's CDR3 is CASSLLGAHGNTIYF. The CDR3 DNA sequence: TGTGCCAGCAGCTTATTGGGGGCTCATGGAAACACCATATATTTT.

This chain links TRBV29-1 with TRBJ2-1, with D possibly TRBD1 on 5 matching bases. In germline, CDR1 is SQVTM, CDR2 ANQGSEA. This CDR3 is built from 12 residues. V lost 1 base and J lost 9, with 10 bases in between. CDR3 amino acids: CSVEGWGSEQFF. Here the CDR3 DNA reads TGCAGCGTTGAAGGGTGGGGCTCTGAGCAGTTCTTC.

The rearrangement joins TRBV10-3 to TRBJ1-1; 9 nucleotides align to TRBD1. This CDR3 is built from 15 residues. Trimming at V came to 1 base and at J to 4 bases, leaving 4 bases not matched to a gene. Looked up from germline, CDR1 is ENHRY and CDR2 is SYGVKD. CDR3: CAISELQGAATEAFF. The CDR3 nucleotides read TGTGCCATCAGTGAGTTACAGGGGGCGGCCACTGAAGCTTTCTTT.

The chain has TRBV15 and TRBJ2-7; TRBD1 agrees at 7 bases. After removal of 3 bases from V and 0 bases from J, the junction contained 5 bases not matched to a gene. The CDR3 runs to 15 residues. The germline gives CDR1 LNHNV, CDR2 YYDKDF (reference sequence). The CDR3 DNA is TGTGCCACCAGCAGGCCAGACAGGGCCTCCTACGAGCAGTACTTC. Protein product: CATSRPDRASYEQYF.